This record looks at one T cell receptor (beta chain) sequence and its context. Its target antigen remains unknown. The run used a NextSeq 550. The Human TCR Profiling Kit (MiLaboratory) was used to prepare UMI-labeled 5' RACE TRB cDNA libraries. The full amount of extracted RNA was used for cDNA synthesis, and the full amount of resulting cDNA was used for PCR amplification. Libraries were prepared in parallel with an identical number of PCR cycles. The study's processing was this. About 50,000 +/- 10,000 unique UMI-labeled TRB cDNA molecules per library were extracted with MIGEC and MiXCR, with at least two reads per UMI required. On average, each library contained approximately 40,000 +/- 10,000 functional in-frame TRB CDR3 nucleotide clonotypes without stop codons. After downsampling to 5000 UMI-labeled TRB molecules per sample, diversity metrics, including normalized Shannon-Wiener and Chao1, were computed in VDJtools. Clonotype-size-weighted physicochemical properties of the central five CDR3 residues (interaction energy, strength, volume and Kidera factor 4) were computed in VDJtools. Reprocessed by TCRdb, the reads give a single entry per CDR3 protein sequence, without DNA. These V and J calls originate from TCRdb's pipeline instead of the authors' own analysis. The table kept for this sample lists around 150,000 distinct CDR3 sequences. The top ten hold 0.41% of the sample.

This record belongs to a study of CXCR3-negative and CXCR3-positive naive CD8 T cells (dated by TCRdb to the late 2010s). In the study overall: In total, about 140 million TRB reads were obtained, or roughly 1.5 +/- 0.3 million reads per library. For the TRBV-TRBJ cluster analysis, the naive subsets came from 5 or 6 donors, while the memory cells came from 3 donors. Data from about ten donors, pooled across two independent experiments, went into the diversity and physicochemical repertoire analyses. The study at large found these results: Similar TRBV-TRBJ usage was shown by naive CXCR3-negative and CXCR3-positive cells from the same donor, whereas distinct patterns were shown by memory cells. TRB CDR3s from CXCR3-positive naive cells showed higher hydrophobicity (lower Kidera factor 4), lower energy, and higher strength and volume indices than CXCR3-negative naive cells. Because surface CD5, which is linked to self-reactivity in mice, was comparable between the naive subsets, TCR interaction strength was also inferred from TRB CDR3 physicochemical properties. Both naive subsets had comparably high repertoire diversity, while memory CD8+ T cells had much lower repertoire diversity. Freshly isolated PBMCs were used for most assays because CXCR3 expression went down partially after cryopreservation.

For each CD8+ T cell subset, flow sorting was done in triplicate, and roughly 310,000 cells per subset went directly into RLT lysis buffer. Naive CD8+ T cells were defined stringently as CD45RO-CCR7+CD27+CD95- to exclude memory contaminants. Peripheral blood mononuclear cells were isolated from buffy coats by standard density gradient centrifugation. A FACSAria III was used to flow-sort naive CXCR3-negative and CXCR3-positive CD8+ T cells. Total RNA was extracted from sorted cells using an RNeasy Mini Kit. Including cysteine and phenylalanine, the CDR3 has 14 amino acids. Only the protein is on record. CDR1 and CDR2 (MGHRA, YSYEKL) derive from the germline V gene.

What was sequenced was naive CXCR3+ CD8+ T cells from blood. In light of the paper, this sample's cell subset or site label describes: CD45RO-CCR7+CD27+CD95- naive CD8+ T cells expressing CXCR3 (TNR3+). The sequence links TRBV4-1 to TRBJ1-1. The sequence was collected from a human donor in good health. Some clones in this sample may be carry-over from other donors' samples. The CDR3 region has the sequence CASSSIRTGTEAFF.